The rows below give T cell receptor beta chains drawn from one sample of a study of brain T cells in children with intractable seizures. Sequencing used immunoSEQ multiplex PCR; TCRdb keeps in-frame clones, though not all of them. The table lists 340,000 or so clones, 93% of them singletons. The sequencing here drew on peripheral blood, taken roughly 5 months after surgery. All receptors come from a boy less than two years old with tuberous sclerosis and intractable seizures. CDR3s leave out the opening cysteine and the closing phenylalanine or tryptophan.

v_call: TRBV7-9
j_call: TRBJ2-7
cdr3_aa: ASSLRRGGDRGPPYEQY

v_call: TRBV7-9
j_call: TRBJ1-2
cdr3_aa: ASSARDRGLGYT

v_call: TRBV7-9
j_call: TRBJ2-7
cdr3_aa: ASSLDIWGEGYEQY

v_call: TRBV7-6
j_call: TRBJ2-7
cdr3_aa: ASSLDPRGVNEQY

v_call: TRBV28
j_call: TRBJ1-4
cdr3_aa: ASTESRASNEKLF

v_call: TRBV19
j_call: TRBJ1-2
cdr3_aa: ASRKGINYGYT

v_call: TRBV7-9
j_call: TRBJ2-1
cdr3_aa: ASSAQGVAGNEQF

v_call: TRBV19
j_call: TRBJ1-5
cdr3_aa: ASSIGGQGWNQPQH

v_call: TRBV5-6
j_call: TRBJ2-5
cdr3_aa: ASSLLLAGIQETQY

v_call: TRBV4-1
j_call: TRBJ1-1
cdr3_aa: ASSPRGPTNTEAF

v_call: TRBV6-5
j_call: TRBJ1-2
cdr3_aa: ASSYARTNYGYT

v_call: TRBV4-2
j_call: TRBJ2-5
cdr3_aa: ASSPSGGLQETQY

v_call: TRBV13
j_call: TRBJ1-2
cdr3_aa: ASSFETSSTGTDYGYT

v_call: TRBV29-1
j_call: TRBJ2-5
cdr3_aa: SGEGREETQY

v_call: TRBV19
j_call: TRBJ1-1
cdr3_aa: ASSGRRMNTEAF

v_call: TRBV7-9
j_call: TRBJ2-7
cdr3_aa: ASSWGRVQTGQY

v_call: TRBV21-1
j_call: TRBJ2-1
cdr3_aa: ASSPGTSGENEQF

v_call: TRBV6-5
j_call: TRBJ2-7
cdr3_aa: ASSYSLGEAYEQY

v_call: TRBV19
j_call: TRBJ2-7
cdr3_aa: ASSITANYEQY

v_call: TRBV19
j_call: TRBJ1-1
cdr3_aa: ASSMNRVTEAF

v_call: TRBV27
j_call: TRBJ2-1
cdr3_aa: ASSLRLEPPENEQF

v_call: TRBV12-3/TRBV12-4
j_call: TRBJ2-7
cdr3_aa: ASSFSGYEQY

v_call: TRBV9
j_call: TRBJ1-2
cdr3_aa: ASSVGPGHLNYGYT

v_call: TRBV6-5
j_call: TRBJ2-7
cdr3_aa: ASITQDSYEQY

v_call: TRBV9
j_call: TRBJ2-2
cdr3_aa: ASSLPAGGSTGELF

v_call: TRBV6-2/TRBV6-3
j_call: TRBJ2-4
cdr3_aa: ASSYQGGDQNIQY

v_call: TRBV5-1
j_call: TRBJ2-4
cdr3_aa: ASRGVAKNIQY

v_call: TRBV30
j_call: TRBJ2-1
cdr3_aa: AWSVTRSGRVDNEQF

v_call: TRBV21-1
j_call: TRBJ2-7
cdr3_aa: AECPYEQY

v_call: TRBV15
j_call: TRBJ1-4
cdr3_aa: ATSRDLGTTNEKLF

v_call: TRBV7-2
j_call: TRBJ1-1
cdr3_aa: ASSLVGQDNTEAF

v_call: TRBV3-1/TRBV3-2
j_call: TRBJ2-4
cdr3_aa: ASSQWGIQY

v_call: TRBV30
j_call: TRBJ1-2
cdr3_aa: AWSGSYYGYT

v_call: TRBV19
j_call: TRBJ1-1
cdr3_aa: ASSITVNTEAF

v_call: TRBV4-1
j_call: TRBJ2-5
cdr3_aa: ASNRQFGRRDGRLGETQY

v_call: TRBV3-1/TRBV3-2
j_call: TRBJ2-7
cdr3_aa: ASSQGSGVRQY

v_call: TRBV24-1
j_call: TRBJ1-1
cdr3_aa: ATSDLEPNTEAF

v_call: TRBV12-3/TRBV12-4
j_call: TRBJ1-6
cdr3_aa: ASSRDEVSPLH

v_call: TRBV23-1
j_call: TRBJ2-7
cdr3_aa: ASSQSPPILNDSHEQY

v_call: TRBV7-8
j_call: TRBJ1-1
cdr3_aa: ASTNVGTEAF

v_call: TRBV6-6
j_call: TRBJ1-3
cdr3_aa: ASSWVNPSTIY

v_call: TRBV2
j_call: TRBJ2-3
cdr3_aa: ASSSTSGGADTQY

v_call: TRBV5-1
j_call: TRBJ2-7
cdr3_aa: ASSLSGYEQY

v_call: TRBV25-1
j_call: TRBJ2-3
cdr3_aa: ASSDPPGGGTDTQY

v_call: TRBV4-1
j_call: TRBJ1-5
cdr3_aa: ASSQGPGKGSNQPQH